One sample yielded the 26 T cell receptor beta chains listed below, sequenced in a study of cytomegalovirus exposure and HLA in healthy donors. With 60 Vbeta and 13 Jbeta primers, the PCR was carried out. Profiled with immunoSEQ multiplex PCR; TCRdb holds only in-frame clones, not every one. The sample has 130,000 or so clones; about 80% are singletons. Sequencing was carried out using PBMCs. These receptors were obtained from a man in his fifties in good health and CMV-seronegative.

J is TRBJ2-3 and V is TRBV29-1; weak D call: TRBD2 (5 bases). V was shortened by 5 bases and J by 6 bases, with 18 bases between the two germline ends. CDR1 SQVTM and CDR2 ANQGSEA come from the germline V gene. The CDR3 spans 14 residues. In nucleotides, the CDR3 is TGCAGCGTTCAAATGGGAGCCCCGGTGGATACGCAGTATTTT. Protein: CSVQMGAPVDTQYF.

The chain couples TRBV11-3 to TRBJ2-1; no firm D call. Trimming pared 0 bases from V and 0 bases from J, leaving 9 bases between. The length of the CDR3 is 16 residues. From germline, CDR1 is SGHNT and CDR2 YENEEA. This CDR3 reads CASSLDLQDSYNEQFF. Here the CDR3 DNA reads TGTGCCAGCAGCTTAGATCTGCAGGACTCCTACAATGAGCAGTTCTTC.

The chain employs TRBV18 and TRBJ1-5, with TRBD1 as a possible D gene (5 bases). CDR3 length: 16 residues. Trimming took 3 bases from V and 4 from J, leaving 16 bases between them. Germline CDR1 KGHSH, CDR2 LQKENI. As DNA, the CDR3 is TGTGCCAGCTCACCCGTGGGGGGGAGGTCGAATCAGCCCCAGCATTTT. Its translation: CASSPVGGRSNQPQHF.

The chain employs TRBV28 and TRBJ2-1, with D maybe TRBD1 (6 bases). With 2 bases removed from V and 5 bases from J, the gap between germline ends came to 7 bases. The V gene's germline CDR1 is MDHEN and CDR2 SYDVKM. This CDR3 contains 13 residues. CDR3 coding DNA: TGTGCCAGCAGTTTAAACAGGGACAATGAGCAGTTCTTC. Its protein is CASSLNRDNEQFF.

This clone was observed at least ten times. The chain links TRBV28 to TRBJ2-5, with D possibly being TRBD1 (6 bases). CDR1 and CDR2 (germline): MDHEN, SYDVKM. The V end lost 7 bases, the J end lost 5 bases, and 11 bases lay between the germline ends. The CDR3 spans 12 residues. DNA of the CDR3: TGTGCCAGCACAGGGGAAGGGGAGACCCAGTACTTC. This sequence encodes CASTGEGETQYF.

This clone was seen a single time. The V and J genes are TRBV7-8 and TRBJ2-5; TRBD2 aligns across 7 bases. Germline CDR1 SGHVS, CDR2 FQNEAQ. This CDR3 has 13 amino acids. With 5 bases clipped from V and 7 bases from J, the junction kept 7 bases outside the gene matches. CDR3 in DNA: TGTGCCAGCAGCCCGACTAGCCAGGGGACCCAGTACTTC. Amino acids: CASSPTSQGTQYF.

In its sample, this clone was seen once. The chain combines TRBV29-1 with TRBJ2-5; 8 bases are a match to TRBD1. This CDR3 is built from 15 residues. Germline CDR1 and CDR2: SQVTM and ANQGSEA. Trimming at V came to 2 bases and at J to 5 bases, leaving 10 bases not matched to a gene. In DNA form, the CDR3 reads TGCAGCGTTGAACGCCACTCAGGGGGCGGGGAGACCCAGTACTTC. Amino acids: CSVERHSGGGETQYF.

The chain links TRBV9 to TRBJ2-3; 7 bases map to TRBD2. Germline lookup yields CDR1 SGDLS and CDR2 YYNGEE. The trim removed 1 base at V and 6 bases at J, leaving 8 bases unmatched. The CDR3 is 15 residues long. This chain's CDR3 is CASSVPSGGSDTQYF. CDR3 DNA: TGTGCCAGCAGCGTACCCTCCGGCGGGAGTGATACGCAGTATTTT.

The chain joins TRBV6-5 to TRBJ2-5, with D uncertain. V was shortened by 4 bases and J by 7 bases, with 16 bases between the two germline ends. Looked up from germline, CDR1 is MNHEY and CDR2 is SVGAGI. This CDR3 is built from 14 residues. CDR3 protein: CASSSTRHVRTQYF. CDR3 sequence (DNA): TGTGCCAGCAGTTCTACCCGCCACGTGAGGACCCAGTACTTC.

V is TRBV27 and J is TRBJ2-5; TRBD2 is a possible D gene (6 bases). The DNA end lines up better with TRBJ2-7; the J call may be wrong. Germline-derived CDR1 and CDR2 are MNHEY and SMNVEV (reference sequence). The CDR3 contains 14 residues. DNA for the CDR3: TGTGCCACCCAGGATCTAGCGAGTTCCAACGAGCAGTACTTC. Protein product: CATQDLASSNEQYF.

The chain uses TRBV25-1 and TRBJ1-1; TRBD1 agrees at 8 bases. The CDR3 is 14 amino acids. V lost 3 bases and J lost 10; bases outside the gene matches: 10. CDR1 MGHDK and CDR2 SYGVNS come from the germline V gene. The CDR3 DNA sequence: TGTGCCAGCAGTGATCAGGGGGCCGAGGCAAGAGCTTTCTTT. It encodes CASSDQGAEARAFF.

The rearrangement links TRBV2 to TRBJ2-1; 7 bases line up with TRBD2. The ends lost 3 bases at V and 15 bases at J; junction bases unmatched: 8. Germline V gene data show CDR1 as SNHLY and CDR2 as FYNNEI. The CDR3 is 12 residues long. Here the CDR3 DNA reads TGTGCCAGCAGTGAGGTTGACGGGAGGCGGTTCTTC. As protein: CASSEVDGRRFF.

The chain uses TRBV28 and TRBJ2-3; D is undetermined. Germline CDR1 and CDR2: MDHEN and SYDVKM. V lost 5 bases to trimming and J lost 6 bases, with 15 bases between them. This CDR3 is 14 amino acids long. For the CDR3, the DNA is TGTGCCAGCAGTATCGGGTTTTCCCGCGATACGCAGTATTTT. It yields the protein CASSIGFSRDTQYF.

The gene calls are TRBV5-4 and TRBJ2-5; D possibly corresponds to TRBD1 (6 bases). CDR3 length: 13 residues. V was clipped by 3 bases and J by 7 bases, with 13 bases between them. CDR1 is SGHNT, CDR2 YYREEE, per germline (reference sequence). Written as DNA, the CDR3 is TGTGCCAGCAGCTGGACAGACAAAGGGACCCAGTACTTC. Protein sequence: CASSWTDKGTQYF.

CDR3 in amino acids: CASTGVLYGYTF. The DNA for the CDR3 is TGTGCCAGTACAGGGGTACTCTATGGCTACACCTTC. The rearrangement links TRBV28 to TRBJ1-2, with 7 positions matching TRBD1. This CDR3 contains 12 residues. Germline CDR1 MDHEN, CDR2 SYDVKM. V was pared by 9 bases and J by 4 bases, with 5 bases of the junction left unmatched.

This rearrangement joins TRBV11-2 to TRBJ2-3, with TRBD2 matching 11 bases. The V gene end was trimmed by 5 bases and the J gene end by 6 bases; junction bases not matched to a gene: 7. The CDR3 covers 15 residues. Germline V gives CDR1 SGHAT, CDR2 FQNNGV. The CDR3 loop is CASSPSPSGRDTQYF. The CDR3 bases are TGTGCCAGCAGCCCCAGCCCTAGCGGGAGGGATACGCAGTATTTT.

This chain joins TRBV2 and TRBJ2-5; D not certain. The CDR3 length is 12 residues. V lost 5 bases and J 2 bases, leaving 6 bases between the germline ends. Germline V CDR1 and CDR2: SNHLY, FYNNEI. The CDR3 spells CASSLSQETQYF. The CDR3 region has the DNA TGTGCCAGCAGTCTATCGCAAGAGACCCAGTACTTC.

DNA of the CDR3: TGTGCCAGCAGCTTTGGGAATTGGAAGGGGGACCACAATGAGCAGTTCTTC. Protein product: CASSFGNWKGDHNEQFF. V is TRBV12-1 and J is TRBJ2-1; TRBD1, the D gene given by the table, was not confirmed from the DNA. TRBV12-1 represents a pseudogene. The CDR3 totals 17 residues.

CDR3 nucleotide sequence: TGTGCCAGCAGTTCCGGGACAGGGGGCAGCGATACGCAGTATTTT. It specifies CASSSGTGGSDTQYF. J is TRBJ2-3 and V is TRBV6-1; 12 bases map to TRBD1. The CDR3 is 15 amino acids. The ends lost 5 bases at V and 6 bases at J; junction bases unmatched: 6. Germline V gene sequence: CDR1 MNHNS, CDR2 SASEGT.

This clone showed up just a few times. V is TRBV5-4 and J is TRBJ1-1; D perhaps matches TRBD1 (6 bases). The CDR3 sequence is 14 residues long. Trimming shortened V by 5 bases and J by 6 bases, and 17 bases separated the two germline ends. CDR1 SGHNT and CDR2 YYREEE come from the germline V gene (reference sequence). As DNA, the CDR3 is TGTGCCAGCAGACAGGGACCACCCAACCCTGAAGCTTTCTTT. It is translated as CASRQGPPNPEAFF.

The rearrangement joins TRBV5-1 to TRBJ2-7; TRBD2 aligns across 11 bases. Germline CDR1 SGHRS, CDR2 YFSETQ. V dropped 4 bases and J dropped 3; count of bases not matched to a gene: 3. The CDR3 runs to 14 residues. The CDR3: CASSLGLAVYEQYF. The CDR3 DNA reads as TGCGCCAGCAGCCTGGGACTAGCGGTCTACGAGCAGTACTTC.

The CDR3 nucleotides read TGTGCCAGCAGTTTATCGGGACAGGAAAAACTGTTTTTT. It encodes CASSLSGQEKLFF. The chain recombines TRBV28 with TRBJ1-4; 7 nucleotides line up with TRBD1. The CDR3 contains 13 residues. Losses at the gene ends were 1 base for V and 8 bases for J; bases not matched to a gene: 1. The germline V gene encodes CDR1 MDHEN and CDR2 SYDVKM.

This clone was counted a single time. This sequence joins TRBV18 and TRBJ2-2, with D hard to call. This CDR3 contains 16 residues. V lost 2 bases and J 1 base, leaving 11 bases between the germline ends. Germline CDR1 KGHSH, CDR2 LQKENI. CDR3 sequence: CASSPVFAGNTGELFF. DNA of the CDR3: TGTGCCAGCTCACCAGTCTTTGCAGGGAACACCGGGGAGCTGTTTTTT.

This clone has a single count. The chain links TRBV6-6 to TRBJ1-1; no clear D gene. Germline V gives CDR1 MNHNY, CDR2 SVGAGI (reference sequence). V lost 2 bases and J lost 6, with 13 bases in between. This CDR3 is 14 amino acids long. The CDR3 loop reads CASSYGQPMAEAFF. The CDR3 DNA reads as TGTGCCAGCAGTTACGGGCAGCCCATGGCTGAAGCTTTCTTT.

CDR3 bases: TGTGCCAGTAGCCACAGGGGCGGCACAGATACGCAGTATTTT. Its translation: CASSHRGGTDTQYF. V is TRBV19 and J is TRBJ2-3; 7 nucleotides agree with TRBD1. V lost 6 bases and J lost 1; bases outside the gene matches: 4. Germline CDR1 and CDR2: LNHDA and SQIVND (reference sequence). This CDR3 is 14 amino acids long.

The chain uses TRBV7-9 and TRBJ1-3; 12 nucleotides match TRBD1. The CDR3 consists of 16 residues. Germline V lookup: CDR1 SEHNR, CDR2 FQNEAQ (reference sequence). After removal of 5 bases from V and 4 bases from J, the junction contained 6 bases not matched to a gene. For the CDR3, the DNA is TGTGCCAGCAGCCGGGACAGGGGGCATAAGGGAAACACCATATATTTT. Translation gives CASSRDRGHKGNTIYF.